This is a list of T cell receptor beta chains from one sample in a study of OX40 agonist ivuxolimab in advanced cancers. Profiling relied on immunoSEQ multiplex PCR, and the TCRdb table lists in-frame clones only, not all of them. The table records tens of thousands of clones, approximately 86% of them present only once. The sample in question was CD4+ or CD8+ T cells sorted from blood, obtained in a trial of the OX40 agonist ivuxolimab. These receptors were obtained from an adult with an advanced solid tumor such as melanoma, head and neck, liver or kidney cancer. The CDR3 runs from the conserved cysteine through the conserved F or W. A D gene is named only where the DNA matches it firmly. Clone size is given for some rows only: seen once, a few or many times, or a class if the clone is expanded.

clone_size	v_call	d_call	j_call	cdr3_aa	cdr3_nt
-	TRBV2	TRBD2	TRBJ2-2	CASRLALGELFF	TGTGCCAGCAGACTAGCGCTCGGGGAGCTGTTTTTT
once	TRBV7-9	-	TRBJ2-5	CASSLAGTVRETQYF	TGTGCCAGCAGCTTAGCAGGGACGGTGAGAGAGACCCAGTACTTC
-	TRBV18	-	TRBJ1-1	CASSPGRNTEAFF	TGTGCCAGCTCACCAGGGCGGAACACTGAAGCTTTCTTT
-	TRBV7-3	-	TRBJ1-1	CASSLMSDTEAFF	TGTGCCAGCAGCTTAATGTCCGACACTGAAGCTTTCTTT
-	TRBV7-6	-	TRBJ2-6	CASSQPGAGANVLTF	TGTGCCAGCAGCCAGCCGGGAGCTGGGGCCAACGTCCTGACTTTC
-	TRBV5-1	-	TRBJ2-3	CASSLGSTTDTQYF	TGCGCCAGCAGCCTAGGGTCAACCACAGATACGCAGTATTTT
-	TRBV10-1	TRBD2	TRBJ2-1	CASSESRGRYNEQFF	TGCGCCAGCAGTGAGTCTCGCGGGAGATACAATGAGCAGTTCTTC
-	TRBV6-5	-	TRBJ1-3	CASRNGNSGNTIYF	TGTGCCAGCAGAAACGGTAACTCTGGAAACACCATATATTTT
-	TRBV7-8	TRBD2	TRBJ2-3	CASKRSGRADTQYF	TGTGCCAGCAAACGCAGCGGGAGGGCAGATACGCAGTATTTT
once	TRBV6-1	-	TRBJ1-5	CASSEDRAGNQPQHF	TGTGCCAGCAGTGAAGACAGGGCTGGCAATCAGCCCCAGCATTTT
-	TRBV28	-	TRBJ1-5	CASSFEGLVPQHF	TGTGCCAGCAGTTTCGAGGGCCTAGTGCCCCAGCATTTT
-	TRBV30	-	TRBJ2-5	CAWGQETQYF	TGTGCCTGGGGCCAAGAGACCCAGTACTTC
few	TRBV7-2	-	TRBJ1-6	CASSLGPGTPLHF	TGTGCCAGCAGCTTAGGGCCGGGTACACCCCTCCACTTT
-	TRBV7-9	-	TRBJ2-7	CASSLGRGTYDEQYF	TGTGCCAGCAGCTTAGGCCGGGGGACCTACGATGAGCAGTACTTC
few	TRBV30	-	TRBJ1-1	CAWRGRNTEAFF	TGTGCCTGGAGGGGACGGAACACTGAAGCTTTCTTT
-	TRBV11-2	-	TRBJ2-2	CASSSVLAANTGELFF	TGTGCCAGCAGTTCCGTTTTGGCTGCGAACACCGGGGAGCTGTTTTTT
-	TRBV29-1	-	TRBJ2-3	CSVDSGGTDTQYF	TGCAGCGTGGATAGCGGAGGCACAGATACGCAGTATTTT
-	TRBV5-1	-	TRBJ2-5	CASSFPPFGGGETQYF	TGCGCCAGCAGCTTCCCTCCTTTCGGAGGTGGGGAGACCCAGTACTTC
-	TRBV7-9	TRBD1	TRBJ1-1	CASSATGQRNTEAFF	TGTGCCAGCAGCGCAACGGGACAGAGGAACACTGAAGCTTTCTTT
-	TRBV18	-	TRBJ1-3	CASSPGSGNTIYF	TGTGCCAGCTCACCAGGCTCTGGAAACACCATATATTTT
once	TRBV11-2	TRBD1	TRBJ2-7	CASSSSHRPGQLHEQYF	TGTGCCAGCAGCTCATCCCATCGTCCGGGACAGCTCCACGAGCAGTACTTC
-	TRBV4-1	TRBD1	TRBJ1-5	CASSHGPGQGRNQPQHF	TGCGCCAGCAGCCATGGACCGGGACAGGGTCGCAATCAGCCCCAGCATTTT
-	TRBV30	TRBD1	TRBJ1-2	CAWSRDRDYGYTF	TGTGCCTGGAGTAGGGACAGGGACTATGGCTACACCTTC
-	TRBV10-3	-	TRBJ1-2	CAIGAGAPGYTF	TGTGCCATCGGTGCGGGGGCGCCTGGCTACACCTTC
-	TRBV2	TRBD1	TRBJ1-1	CASRIDRGDTEAFF	TGTGCCAGCAGGATCGACAGGGGGGACACTGAAGCTTTCTTT
-	TRBV5-4	-	TRBJ1-1	CASSAKLARIAMNTEAFF	TGTGCCAGCAGCGCCAAACTCGCGCGGATAGCCATGAACACTGAAGCTTTCTTT
-	TRBV5-1	TRBD1	TRBJ2-3	CASSSQGERGTDTQYF	TGCGCCAGCAGCAGCCAGGGGGAGAGAGGCACAGATACGCAGTATTTT
-	TRBV5-4	TRBD1	TRBJ2-3	CASSLGGQGADTQYF	TGTGCCAGCAGCCTAGGGGGACAGGGCGCAGATACGCAGTATTTT
-	TRBV6-6	-	TRBJ2-3	CALSPTGDTQYF	TGTGCCCTAAGCCCTACTGGAGATACGCAGTATTTT
-	TRBV6-5	-	TRBJ1-3	CASRTGGGNTIYF	TGTGCCAGCAGGACGGGGGGTGGAAACACCATATATTTT
-	TRBV19	TRBD1	TRBJ2-5	CASSTGTGGQETQYF	TGTGCCAGTAGTACCGGGACAGGCGGTCAAGAGACCCAGTACTTC
-	TRBV29-1	TRBD2	TRBJ2-3	CSASGAITDTQYF	TGCAGCGCAAGCGGGGCGATCACAGATACGCAGTATTTT
once	TRBV6-6	TRBD1	TRBJ1-4	CASTRGVGEKLFF	TGTGCCAGCACCAGGGGGGTTGGTGAAAAACTGTTTTTT
medium-sized	TRBV5-8	-	TRBJ2-6	CASRYSGANVLTF	TGTGCCAGTCGCTACTCTGGGGCCAACGTCCTGACTTTC
few	TRBV28	-	TRBJ2-7	CASTDGHHYEQYF	TGTGCCAGCACCGATGGCCATCACTACGAGCAGTACTTC
-	TRBV11-3	-	TRBJ2-3	CASSLTVTDTQYF	TGTGCCAGCAGCTTAACAGTCACAGATACGCAGTATTTT
-	TRBV18	TRBD1	TRBJ1-5	CASSKQGGANQPQHF	TGTGCCAGCTCAAAACAGGGGGGGGCCAATCAGCCCCAGCATTTT
-	TRBV6-6	-	TRBJ1-1	CASSLGGTGDTEAFF	TGTGCCAGCAGTTTAGGCGGGACTGGGGACACTGAAGCTTTCTTT
-	TRBV6-1	-	TRBJ1-2	CASSRGPYGYTF	TGTGCCAGCAGCAGGGGACCCTATGGCTACACCTTC
-	TRBV25-1	TRBD2	TRBJ2-1	CASSDMKLAGVDEQFF	TGTGCCAGCAGTGACATGAAACTAGCGGGAGTGGATGAGCAGTTCTTC
few	TRBV7-9	-	TRBJ2-5	CASSLGLLRDHQETQYF	TGTGCCAGCAGCTTAGGGTTACTACGGGACCACCAAGAGACCCAGTACTTC
-	TRBV5-1	TRBD2	TRBJ2-1	CASSSGTIAAVEQFF	TGCGCCAGCAGTTCCGGGACTATCGCGGCGGTTGAGCAGTTCTTC
-	TRBV6-1	TRBD1	TRBJ1-1	CASSESDRANTEAFF	TGTGCCAGCAGTGAATCCGACAGGGCGAACACTGAAGCTTTCTTT
-	TRBV30	TRBD1	TRBJ2-7	CAWGQGDYEQYF	TGTGCCTGGGGACAGGGGGACTACGAGCAGTACTTC
-	TRBV5-1	-	TRBJ1-5	CASSFRRGYSNQPQHF	TGCGCCAGCAGCTTCCGCAGGGGTTATAGCAATCAGCCCCAGCATTTT
-	TRBV18	-	TRBJ2-7	CASSPLASSYEQYF	TGTGCCAGCTCACCACTGGCTAGCAGCTACGAGCAGTACTTC
-	TRBV2	-	TRBJ1-1	CASSEARVVGEAFF	TGTGCCAGCAGTGAGGCACGGGTAGTCGGTGAAGCTTTCTTT
-	TRBV9	TRBD2	TRBJ2-5	CASSLGLQETQYF	TGTGCCAGCAGCTTGGGACTACAAGAGACCCAGTACTTC
-	TRBV4-1	-	TRBJ1-5	CASSHNRVSNQPQHF	TGCGCCAGCAGCCATAACAGGGTAAGCAATCAGCCCCAGCATTTT
few	TRBV19	TRBD1	TRBJ2-2	CASKGDREITGELFF	TGTGCCAGTAAGGGAGACAGGGAGATAACCGGGGAGCTGTTTTTT
-	TRBV18	-	TRBJ2-3	CASSPSVVAADTQYF	TGTGCCAGCTCACCTTCTGTGGTCGCTGCAGATACGCAGTATTTT
-	TRBV30	-	TRBJ2-2	CAWSLRTARPGELFF	TGTGCCTGGAGCCTAAGGACAGCGAGACCCGGGGAGCTGTTTTTT
medium-sized	TRBV10-3	-	TRBJ1-2	CATGVGTPNYGYTF	TGTGCCACGGGTGTAGGGACACCTAACTATGGCTACACCTTC